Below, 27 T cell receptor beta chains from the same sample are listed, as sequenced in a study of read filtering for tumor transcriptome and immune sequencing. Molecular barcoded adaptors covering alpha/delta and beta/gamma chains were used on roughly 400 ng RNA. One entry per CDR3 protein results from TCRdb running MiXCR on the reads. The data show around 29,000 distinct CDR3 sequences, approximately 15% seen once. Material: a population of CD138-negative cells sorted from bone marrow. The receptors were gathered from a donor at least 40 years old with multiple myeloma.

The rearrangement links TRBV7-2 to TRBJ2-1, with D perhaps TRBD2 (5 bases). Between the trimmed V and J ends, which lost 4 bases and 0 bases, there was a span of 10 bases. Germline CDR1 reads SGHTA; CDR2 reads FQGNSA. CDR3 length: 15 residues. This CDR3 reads CASSSDFSSYNEQFF. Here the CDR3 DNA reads TGTGCCAGCAGCTCGGACTTTAGCTCCTACAATGAGCAGTTCTTC.

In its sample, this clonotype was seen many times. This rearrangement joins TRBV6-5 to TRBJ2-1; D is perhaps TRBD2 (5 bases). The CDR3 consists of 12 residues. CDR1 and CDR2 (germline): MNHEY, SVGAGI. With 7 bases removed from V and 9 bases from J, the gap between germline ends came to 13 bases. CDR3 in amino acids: CASTGVTGEQFF. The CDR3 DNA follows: TGTGCCAGCACCGGGGTCACCGGTGAGCAGTTCTTC.

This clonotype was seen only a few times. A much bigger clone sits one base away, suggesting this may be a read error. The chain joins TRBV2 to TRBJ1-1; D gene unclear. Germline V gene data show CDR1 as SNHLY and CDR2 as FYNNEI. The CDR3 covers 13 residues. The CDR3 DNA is TGTGCCAGCAGACTACAGTGGAACACTGGAGCTTTCTTT. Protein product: CASRLQWNTGAFF.

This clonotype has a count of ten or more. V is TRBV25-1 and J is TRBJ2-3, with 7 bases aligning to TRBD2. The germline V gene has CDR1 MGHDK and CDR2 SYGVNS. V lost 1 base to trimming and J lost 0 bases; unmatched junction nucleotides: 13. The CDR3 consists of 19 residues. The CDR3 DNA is TGTGCCAGCAGTGAATCACCACTTACGGGGGGTCTGAGCACAGATACGCAGTATTTT. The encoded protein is CASSESPLTGGLSTDTQYF.

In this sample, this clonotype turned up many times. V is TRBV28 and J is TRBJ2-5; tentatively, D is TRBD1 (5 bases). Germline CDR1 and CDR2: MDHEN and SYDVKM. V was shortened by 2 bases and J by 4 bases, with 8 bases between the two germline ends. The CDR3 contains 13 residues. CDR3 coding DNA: TGTGCCAGCAGTTTAATGGGGCGAGAGACCCAGTACTTC. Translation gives CASSLMGRETQYF. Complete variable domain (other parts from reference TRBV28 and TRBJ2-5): DVKVTQSSRYLVKRTGEKVFLECVQDMDHENMFWYRQDPGLGLRLIYFSYDVKMKEKGDIPEGYSVSREKKERFSLILESASTNQTSMYLCASSLMGRETQYFGPGTRLLVL.

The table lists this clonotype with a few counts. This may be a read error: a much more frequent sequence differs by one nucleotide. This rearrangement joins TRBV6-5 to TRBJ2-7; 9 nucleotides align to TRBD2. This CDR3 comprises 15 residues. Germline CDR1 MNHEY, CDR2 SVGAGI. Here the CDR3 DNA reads TGTGCCGGCAGAAAAAGTGGACTAGCGCCTTACGAGCAGTACTTC. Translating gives CAGRKSGLAPYEQYF.

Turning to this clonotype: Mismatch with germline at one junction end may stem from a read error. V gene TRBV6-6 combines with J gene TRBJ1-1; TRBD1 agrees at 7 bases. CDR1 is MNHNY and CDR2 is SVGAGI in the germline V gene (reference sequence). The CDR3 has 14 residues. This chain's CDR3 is CASTPTGSFTDAFF. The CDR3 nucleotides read TGTGCCAGCACTCCGACAGGGTCGTTCACTGATGCTTTCTTT.

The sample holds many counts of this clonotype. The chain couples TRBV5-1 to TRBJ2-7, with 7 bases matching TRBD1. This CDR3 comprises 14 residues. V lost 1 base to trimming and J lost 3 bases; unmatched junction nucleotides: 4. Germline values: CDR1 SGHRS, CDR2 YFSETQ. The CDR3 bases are TGCGCCAGCAGCTTGACAGGGGATAACTACGAGCAGTACTTC. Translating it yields CASSLTGDNYEQYF. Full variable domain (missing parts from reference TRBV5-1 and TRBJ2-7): KAGVTQTPRYLIKTRGQQVTLSCSPISGHRSVSWYQQTPGQGLQFLFEYFSETQRNKGNFPGRFSGRQFSNSRSEMNVSTLELGDSALYLCASSLTGDNYEQYFGPGTRLTVT.

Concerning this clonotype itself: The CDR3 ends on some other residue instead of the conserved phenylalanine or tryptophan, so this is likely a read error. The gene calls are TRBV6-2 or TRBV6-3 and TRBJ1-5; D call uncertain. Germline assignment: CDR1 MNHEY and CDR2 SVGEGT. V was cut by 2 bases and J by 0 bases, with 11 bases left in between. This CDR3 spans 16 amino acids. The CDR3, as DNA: TGTGCCAGCAGTTACCGAGGGCCCTATAGCAATCAGCCCCAGCATCTT. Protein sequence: CASSYRGPYSNQPQHL.

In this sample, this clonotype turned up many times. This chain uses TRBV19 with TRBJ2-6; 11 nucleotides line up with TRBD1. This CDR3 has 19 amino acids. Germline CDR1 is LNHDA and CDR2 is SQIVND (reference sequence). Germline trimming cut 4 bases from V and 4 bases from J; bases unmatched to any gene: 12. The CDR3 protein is CASSTERDRGSRGANVLTF. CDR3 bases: TGTGCCAGTAGTACCGAACGGGACAGGGGGTCGCGAGGGGCCAACGTCCTGACTTTC.

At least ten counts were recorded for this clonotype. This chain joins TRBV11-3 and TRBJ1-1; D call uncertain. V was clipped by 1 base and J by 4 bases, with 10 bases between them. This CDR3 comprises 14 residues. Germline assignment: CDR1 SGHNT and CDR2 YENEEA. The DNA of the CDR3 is TGTGCCAGCAGCTTAGGCCCAGCCGTCACTGAAGCTTTCTTT. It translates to CASSLGPAVTEAFF.

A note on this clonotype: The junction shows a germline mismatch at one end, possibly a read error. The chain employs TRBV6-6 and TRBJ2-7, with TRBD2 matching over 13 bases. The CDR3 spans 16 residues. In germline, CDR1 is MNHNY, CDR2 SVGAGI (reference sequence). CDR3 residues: CASSQGTSGTPYEQHF. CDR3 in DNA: TGTGCCAGCAGTCAGGGGACTAGCGGGACCCCCTACGAGCAGCACTTC.

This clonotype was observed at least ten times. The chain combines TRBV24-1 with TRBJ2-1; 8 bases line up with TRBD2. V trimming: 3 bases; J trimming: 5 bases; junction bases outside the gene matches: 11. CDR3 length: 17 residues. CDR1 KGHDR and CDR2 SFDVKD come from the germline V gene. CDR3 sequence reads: CATSDPGGREAHNEQFF. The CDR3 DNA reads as TGTGCCACCAGTGATCCCGGGGGGCGGGAGGCCCACAATGAGCAGTTCTTC.

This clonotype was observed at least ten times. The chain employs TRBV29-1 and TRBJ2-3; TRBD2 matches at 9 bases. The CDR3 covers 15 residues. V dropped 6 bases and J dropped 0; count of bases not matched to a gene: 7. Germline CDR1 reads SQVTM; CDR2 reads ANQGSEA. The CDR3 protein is CSVLTSGASTDTQYF. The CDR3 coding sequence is TGCAGCGTACTGACTAGCGGTGCTAGCACAGATACGCAGTATTTT.

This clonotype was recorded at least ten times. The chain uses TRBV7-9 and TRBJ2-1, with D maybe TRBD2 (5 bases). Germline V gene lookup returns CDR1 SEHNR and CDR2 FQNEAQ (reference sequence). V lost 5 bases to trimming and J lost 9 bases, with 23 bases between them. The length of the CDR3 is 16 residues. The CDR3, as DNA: TGTGCCAGCAGCCATTATAGGTCTAGAGGGAGTGGTGAGCAGTTCTTC. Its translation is CASSHYRSRGSGEQFF. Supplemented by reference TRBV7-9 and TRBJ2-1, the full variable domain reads DTGVSQNPRHKITKRGQNVTFRCDPISEHNRLYWYRQTLGQGPEFLTYFQNEAQLEKSRLLSDRFSAERPKGSFSTLEIQRTEQGDSAMYLCASSHYRSRGSGEQFFGPGTRLTVL.

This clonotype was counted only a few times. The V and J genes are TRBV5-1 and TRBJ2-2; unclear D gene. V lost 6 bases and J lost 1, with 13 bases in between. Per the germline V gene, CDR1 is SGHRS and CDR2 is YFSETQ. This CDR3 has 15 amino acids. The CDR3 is CASTLADGNTGELFF. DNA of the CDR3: TGCGCCAGCACCCTTGCCGACGGGAACACCGGGGAGCTGTTTTTT. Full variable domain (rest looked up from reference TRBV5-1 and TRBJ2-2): KAGVTQTPRYLIKTRGQQVTLSCSPISGHRSVSWYQQTPGQGLQFLFEYFSETQRNKGNFPGRFSGRQFSNSRSEMNVSTLELGDSALYLCASTLADGNTGELFFGEGSRLTVL.

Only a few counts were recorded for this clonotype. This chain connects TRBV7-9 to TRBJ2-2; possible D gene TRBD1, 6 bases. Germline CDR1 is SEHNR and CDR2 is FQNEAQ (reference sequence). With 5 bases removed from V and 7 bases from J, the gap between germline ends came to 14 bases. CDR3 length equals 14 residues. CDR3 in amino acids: CASSPQGAGGELFF. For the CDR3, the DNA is TGTGCCAGCAGCCCACAGGGTGCCGGCGGGGAGCTGTTTTTT.

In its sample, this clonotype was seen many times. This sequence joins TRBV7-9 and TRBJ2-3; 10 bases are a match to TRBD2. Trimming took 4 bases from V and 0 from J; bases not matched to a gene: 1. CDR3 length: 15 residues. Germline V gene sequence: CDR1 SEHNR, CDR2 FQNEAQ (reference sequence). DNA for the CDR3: TGTGCCAGCAGCTCTAGCGGGAGTAGCACAGATACGCAGTATTTT. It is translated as CASSSSGSSTDTQYF.

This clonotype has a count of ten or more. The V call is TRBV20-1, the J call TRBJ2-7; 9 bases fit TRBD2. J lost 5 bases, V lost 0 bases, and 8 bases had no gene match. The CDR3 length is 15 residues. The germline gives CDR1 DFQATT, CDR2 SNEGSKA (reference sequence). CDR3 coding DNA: TGCAGTGCTAGAGACCCTAGCGGGAAAGAGGACGAGCAGTACTTC. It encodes CSARDPSGKEDEQYF.

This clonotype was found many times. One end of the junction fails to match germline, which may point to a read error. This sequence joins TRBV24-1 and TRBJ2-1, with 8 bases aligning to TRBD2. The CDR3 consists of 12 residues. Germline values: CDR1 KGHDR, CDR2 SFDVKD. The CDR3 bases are TGTGCCACCAGTGACCCCGGGACTAGTTGGATCTTC. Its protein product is CATSDPGTSWIF.

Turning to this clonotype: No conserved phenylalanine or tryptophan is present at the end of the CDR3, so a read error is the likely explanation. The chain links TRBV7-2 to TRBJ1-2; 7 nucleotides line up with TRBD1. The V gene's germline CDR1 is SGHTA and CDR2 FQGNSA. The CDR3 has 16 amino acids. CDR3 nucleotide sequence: TGTGCTAGCAGCTTAGCGCCGGGACAGACGAACTATGGCTACACCATC. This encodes CASSLAPGQTNYGYTI.

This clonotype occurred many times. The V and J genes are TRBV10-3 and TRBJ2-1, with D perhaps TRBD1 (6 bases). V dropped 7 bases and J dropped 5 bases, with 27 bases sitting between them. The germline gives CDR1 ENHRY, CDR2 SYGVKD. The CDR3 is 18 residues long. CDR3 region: CAINRDNSSLMRDNEQFF. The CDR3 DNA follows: TGTGCCATCAATCGGGACAATAGTTCCCTAATGAGGGACAATGAGCAGTTCTTC.

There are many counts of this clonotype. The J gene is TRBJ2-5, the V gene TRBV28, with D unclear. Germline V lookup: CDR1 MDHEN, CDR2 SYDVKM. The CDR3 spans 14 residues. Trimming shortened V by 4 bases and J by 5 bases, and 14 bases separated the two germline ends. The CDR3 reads CASSSLGPPETQYF. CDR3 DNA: TGTGCCAGCAGTTCACTGGGCCCCCCGGAGACCCAGTACTTC.

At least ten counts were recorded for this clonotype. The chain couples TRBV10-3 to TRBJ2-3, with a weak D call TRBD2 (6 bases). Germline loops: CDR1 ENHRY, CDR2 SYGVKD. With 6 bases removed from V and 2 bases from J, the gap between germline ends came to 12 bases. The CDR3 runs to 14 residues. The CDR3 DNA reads TGTGCCATCAGCTTAAGCGGGTCCACAGATACGCAGTATTTT. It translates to CAISLSGSTDTQYF.

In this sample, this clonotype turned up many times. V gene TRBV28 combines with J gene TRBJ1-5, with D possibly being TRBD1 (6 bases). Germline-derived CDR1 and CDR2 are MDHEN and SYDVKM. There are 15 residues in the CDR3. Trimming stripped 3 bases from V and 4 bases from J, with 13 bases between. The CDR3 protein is CASSLGAVGNQPQHF. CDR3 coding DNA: TGTGCCAGCAGTTTGGGGGCGGTTGGTAATCAGCCCCAGCATTTT.

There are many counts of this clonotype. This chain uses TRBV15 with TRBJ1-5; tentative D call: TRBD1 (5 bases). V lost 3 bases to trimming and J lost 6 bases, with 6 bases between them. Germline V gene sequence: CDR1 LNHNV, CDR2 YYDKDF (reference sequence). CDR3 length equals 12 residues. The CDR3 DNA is TGTGCCACCAGCAGCCAGGGTCAGCCCCAGCATTTT. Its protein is CATSSQGQPQHF.

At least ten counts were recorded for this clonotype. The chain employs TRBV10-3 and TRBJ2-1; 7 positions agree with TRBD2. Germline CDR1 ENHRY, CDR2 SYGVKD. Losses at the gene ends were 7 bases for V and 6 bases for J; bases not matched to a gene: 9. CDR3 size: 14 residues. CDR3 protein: CAINPGLSINEQFF. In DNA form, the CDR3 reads TGTGCCATCAACCCGGGACTATCGATCAATGAGCAGTTCTTC.